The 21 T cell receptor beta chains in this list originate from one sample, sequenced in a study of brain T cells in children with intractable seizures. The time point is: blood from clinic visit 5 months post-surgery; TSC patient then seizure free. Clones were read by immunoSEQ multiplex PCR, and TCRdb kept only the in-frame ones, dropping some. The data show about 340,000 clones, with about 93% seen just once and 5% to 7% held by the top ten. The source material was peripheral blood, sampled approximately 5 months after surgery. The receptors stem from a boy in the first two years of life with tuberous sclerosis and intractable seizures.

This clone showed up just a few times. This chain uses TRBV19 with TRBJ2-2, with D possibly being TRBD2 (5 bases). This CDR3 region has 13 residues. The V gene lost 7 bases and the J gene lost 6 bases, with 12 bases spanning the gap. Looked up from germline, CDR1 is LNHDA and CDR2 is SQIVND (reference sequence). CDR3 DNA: TGTGCCAGTACCCGGGGAGTCTCCGGGGAGCTGTTTTTT. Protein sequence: CASTRGVSGELFF.

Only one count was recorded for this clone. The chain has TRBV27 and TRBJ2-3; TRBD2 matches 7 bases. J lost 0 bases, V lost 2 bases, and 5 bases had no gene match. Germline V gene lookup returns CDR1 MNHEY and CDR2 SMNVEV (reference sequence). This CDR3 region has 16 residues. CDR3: CASSLSGGESTDTQYF. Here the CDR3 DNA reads TGTGCCAGCAGTTTAAGTGGGGGGGAAAGCACAGATACGCAGTATTTT.

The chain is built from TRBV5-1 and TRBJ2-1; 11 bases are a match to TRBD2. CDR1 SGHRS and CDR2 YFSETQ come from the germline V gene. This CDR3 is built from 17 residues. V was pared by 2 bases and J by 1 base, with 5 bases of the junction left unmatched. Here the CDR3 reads CASSFLTSGGSYNEQFF. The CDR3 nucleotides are TGCGCCAGCAGCTTCCTAACTAGCGGGGGATCCTACAATGAGCAGTTCTTC. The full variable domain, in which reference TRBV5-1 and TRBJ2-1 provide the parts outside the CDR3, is KAGVTQTPRYLIKTRGQQVTLSCSPISGHRSVSWYQQTPGQGLQFLFEYFSETQRNKGNFPGRFSGRQFSNSRSEMNVSTLELGDSALYLCASSFLTSGGSYNEQFFGPGTRLTVL.

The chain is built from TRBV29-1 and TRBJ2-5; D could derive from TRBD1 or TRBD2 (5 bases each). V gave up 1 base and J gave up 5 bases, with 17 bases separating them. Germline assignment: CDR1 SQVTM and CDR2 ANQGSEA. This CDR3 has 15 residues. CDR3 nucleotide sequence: TGCAGCGTTGAAGTCCTGGCGAGGGGCCAGGAGACCCAGTACTTC. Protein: CSVEVLARGQETQYF.

The CDR3 nucleotides are TGTGCCAGCAGTCAAGACAGGGATGAGCAGTTCTTC. The encoded protein is CASSQDRDEQFF. The gene calls are TRBV12-3 or TRBV12-4 and TRBJ2-1; 7 bases map to TRBD1. V shed 5 bases, J shed 8 bases, and the junction held 3 bases outside the gene matches. The length of the CDR3 is 12 residues.

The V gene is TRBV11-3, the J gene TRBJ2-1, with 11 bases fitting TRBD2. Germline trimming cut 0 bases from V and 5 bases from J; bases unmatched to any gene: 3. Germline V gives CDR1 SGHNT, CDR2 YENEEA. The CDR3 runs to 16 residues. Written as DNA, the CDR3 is TGTGCCAGCAGCTTAGATCGACTAGCGGGGCACAATGAGCAGTTCTTC. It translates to CASSLDRLAGHNEQFF.

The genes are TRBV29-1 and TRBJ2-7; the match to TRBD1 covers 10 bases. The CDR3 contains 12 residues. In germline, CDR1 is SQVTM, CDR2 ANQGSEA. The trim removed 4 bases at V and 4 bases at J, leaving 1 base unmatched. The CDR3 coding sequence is TGCAGCGTTGTGGACAGGGGGTACGAGCAGTACTTC. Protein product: CSVVDRGYEQYF.

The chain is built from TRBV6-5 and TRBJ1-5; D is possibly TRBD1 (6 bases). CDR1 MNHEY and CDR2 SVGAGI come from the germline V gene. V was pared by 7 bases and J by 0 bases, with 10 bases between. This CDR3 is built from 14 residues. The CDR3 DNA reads TGTGCCAGCACCGGACAGTCTAGCAATCAGCCCCAGCATTTT. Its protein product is CASTGQSSNQPQHF.

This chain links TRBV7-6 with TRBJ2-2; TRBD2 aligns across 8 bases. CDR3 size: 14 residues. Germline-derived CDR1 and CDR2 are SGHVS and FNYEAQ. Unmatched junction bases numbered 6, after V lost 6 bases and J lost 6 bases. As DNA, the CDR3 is TGTGCCAGCAGATCACTAGCGGAGGCCGGGGAGCTGTTTTTT. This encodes CASRSLAEAGELFF.

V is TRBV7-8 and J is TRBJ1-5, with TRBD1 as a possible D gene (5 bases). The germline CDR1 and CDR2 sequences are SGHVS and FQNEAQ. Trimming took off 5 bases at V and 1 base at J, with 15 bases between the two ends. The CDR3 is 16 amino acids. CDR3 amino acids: CASSQRDWRSNQPQHF. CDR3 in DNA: TGTGCCAGCAGCCAAAGGGACTGGAGAAGCAATCAGCCCCAGCATTTT.

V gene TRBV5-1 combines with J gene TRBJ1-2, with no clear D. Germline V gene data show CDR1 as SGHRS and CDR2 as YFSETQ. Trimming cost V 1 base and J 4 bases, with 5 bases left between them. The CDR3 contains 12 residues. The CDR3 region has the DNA TGCGCCAGCAGCTTGATACTCTATGGCTACACCTTC. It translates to CASSLILYGYTF. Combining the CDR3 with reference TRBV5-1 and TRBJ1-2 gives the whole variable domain KAGVTQTPRYLIKTRGQQVTLSCSPISGHRSVSWYQQTPGQGLQFLFEYFSETQRNKGNFPGRFSGRQFSNSRSEMNVSTLELGDSALYLCASSLILYGYTFGSGTRLTVV.

CDR3 region: CASSFWAGDNEQFF. CDR3 coding DNA: TGTGCCAGCAGCTTCTGGGCTGGCGACAATGAGCAGTTCTTC. V gene TRBV7-8 combines with J gene TRBJ2-1; D remains ambiguous. The germline V and J ends were trimmed by 3 bases and 5 bases, with 11 bases remaining between them. Germline V gene lookup returns CDR1 SGHVS and CDR2 FQNEAQ. CDR3 length: 14 amino acids. Full variable domain (missing parts from reference TRBV7-8 and TRBJ2-1): GAGVSQSPRYKVAKRGQDVALRCDPISGHVSLFWYQQALGQGPEFLTYFQNEAQLDKSGLPSDRFFAERPEGSVSTLKIQRTQQEDSAVYLCASSFWAGDNEQFFGPGTRLTVL.

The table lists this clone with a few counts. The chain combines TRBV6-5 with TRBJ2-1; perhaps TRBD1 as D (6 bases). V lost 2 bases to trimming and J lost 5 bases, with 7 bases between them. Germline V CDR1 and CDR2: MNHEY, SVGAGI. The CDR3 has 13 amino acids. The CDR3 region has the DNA TGTGCCAGCAGTTACCGGACAGACAATGAGCAGTTCTTC. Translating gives CASSYRTDNEQFF.

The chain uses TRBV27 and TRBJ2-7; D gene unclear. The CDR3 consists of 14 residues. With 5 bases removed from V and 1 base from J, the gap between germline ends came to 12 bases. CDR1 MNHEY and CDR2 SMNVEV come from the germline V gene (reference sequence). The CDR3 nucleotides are TGTGCCAGCAGTGAAGGTTACGGTTCCTACGAGCAGTACTTC. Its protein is CASSEGYGSYEQYF.

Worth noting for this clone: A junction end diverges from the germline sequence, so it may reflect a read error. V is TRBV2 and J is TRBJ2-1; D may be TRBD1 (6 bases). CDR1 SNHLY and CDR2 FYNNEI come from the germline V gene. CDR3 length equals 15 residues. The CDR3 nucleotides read TGTGCCAGCAGTCCCAGGGTAATAAGGGACAATCAGCAGTTCTTC. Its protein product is CASSPRVIRDNQQFF. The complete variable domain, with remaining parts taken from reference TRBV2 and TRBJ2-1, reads EPEVTQTPSHQVTQMGQEVILRCVPISNHLYFYWYRQILGQKVEFLVSFYNNEISEKSEIFDDQFSVERPDGSNFTLKIRSTKLEDSAMYFCASSPRVIRDNQQFFGPGTRLTVL.

CDR3 bases: TGTGCCAGCAGTGGGGACAGGGGCCCTCGGTATGGCTACACCTTC. It specifies CASSGDRGPRYGYTF. The chain recombines TRBV2 with TRBJ1-2; 10 bases fit TRBD1. The CDR3 extends over 15 amino acids. CDR1 and CDR2 from the germline V gene are SNHLY and FYNNEI. The trim removed 4 bases at V and 5 bases at J, leaving 7 bases unmatched.

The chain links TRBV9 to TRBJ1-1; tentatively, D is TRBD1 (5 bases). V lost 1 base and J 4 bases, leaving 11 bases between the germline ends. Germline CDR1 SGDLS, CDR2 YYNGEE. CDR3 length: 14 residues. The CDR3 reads CASSVSNGGTEAFF. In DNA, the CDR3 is TGTGCCAGCAGCGTATCCAACGGGGGCACTGAAGCTTTCTTT. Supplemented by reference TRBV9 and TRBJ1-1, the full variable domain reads DSGVTQTPKHLITATGQRVTLRCSPRSGDLSVYWYQQSLDQGLQFLIQYYNGEERAKGNILERFSAQQFPDLHSELNLSSLELGDSALYFCASSVSNGGTEAFFGQGTRLTVV.

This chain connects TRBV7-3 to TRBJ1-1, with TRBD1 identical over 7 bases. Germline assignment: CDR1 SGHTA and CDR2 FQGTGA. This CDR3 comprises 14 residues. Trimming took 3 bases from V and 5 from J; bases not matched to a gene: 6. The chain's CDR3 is CASSFGQDGTEAFF. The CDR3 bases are TGTGCCAGCAGCTTCGGACAGGATGGGACTGAAGCTTTCTTT. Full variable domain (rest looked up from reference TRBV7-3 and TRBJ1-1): GAGVSQTPSNKVTEKGKYVELRCDPISGHTALYWYRQSLGQGPEFLIYFQGTGAADDSGLPNDRFFAVRPEGSVSTLKIQRTERGDSAVYLCASSFGQDGTEAFFGQGTRLTVV.

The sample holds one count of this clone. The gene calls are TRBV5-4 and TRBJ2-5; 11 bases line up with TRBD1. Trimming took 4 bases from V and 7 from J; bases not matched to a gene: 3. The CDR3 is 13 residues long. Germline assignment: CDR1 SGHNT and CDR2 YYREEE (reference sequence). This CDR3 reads CASSMGQGVTQYF. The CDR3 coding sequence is TGTGCCAGCAGCATGGGACAGGGGGTGACCCAGTACTTC.

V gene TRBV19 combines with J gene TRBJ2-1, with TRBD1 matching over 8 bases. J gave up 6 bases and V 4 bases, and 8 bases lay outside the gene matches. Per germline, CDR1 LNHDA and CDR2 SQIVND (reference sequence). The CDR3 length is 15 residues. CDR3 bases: TGTGCCAGTAGTACCTGGACAGGGATGGGCAATGAGCAGTTCTTC. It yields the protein CASSTWTGMGNEQFF.

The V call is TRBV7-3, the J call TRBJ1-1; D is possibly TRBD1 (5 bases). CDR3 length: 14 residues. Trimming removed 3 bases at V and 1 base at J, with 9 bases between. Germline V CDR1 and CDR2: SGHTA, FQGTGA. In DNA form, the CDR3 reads TGTGCCAGCAGCTTGAGGGACGCGAACACTGAAGCTTTCTTT. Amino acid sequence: CASSLRDANTEAFF. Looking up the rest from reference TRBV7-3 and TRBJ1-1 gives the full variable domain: GAGVSQTPSNKVTEKGKYVELRCDPISGHTALYWYRQSLGQGPEFLIYFQGTGAADDSGLPNDRFFAVRPEGSVSTLKIQRTERGDSAVYLCASSLRDANTEAFFGQGTRLTVV.